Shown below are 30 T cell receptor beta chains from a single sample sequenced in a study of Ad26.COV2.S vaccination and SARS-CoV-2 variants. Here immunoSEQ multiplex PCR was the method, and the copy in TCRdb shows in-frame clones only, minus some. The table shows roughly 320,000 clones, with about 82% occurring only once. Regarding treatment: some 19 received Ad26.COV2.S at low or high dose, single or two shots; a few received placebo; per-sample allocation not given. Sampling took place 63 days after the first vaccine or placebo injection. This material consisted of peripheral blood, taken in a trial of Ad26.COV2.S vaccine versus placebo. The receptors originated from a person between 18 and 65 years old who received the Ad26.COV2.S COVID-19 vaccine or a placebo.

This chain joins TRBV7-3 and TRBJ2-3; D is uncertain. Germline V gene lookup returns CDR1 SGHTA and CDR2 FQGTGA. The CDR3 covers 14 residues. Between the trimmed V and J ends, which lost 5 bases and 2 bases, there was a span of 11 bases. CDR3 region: CASSPGPNTDTQYF. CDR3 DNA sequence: TGTGCCAGCAGCCCTGGGCCAAACACAGATACGCAGTATTTT.

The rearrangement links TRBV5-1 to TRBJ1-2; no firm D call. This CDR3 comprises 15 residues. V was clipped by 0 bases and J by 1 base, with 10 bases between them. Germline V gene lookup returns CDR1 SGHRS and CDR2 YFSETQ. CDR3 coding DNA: TGCGCCAGCAGCTTGGCCCTCGGGGATAACTATGGCTACACCTTC. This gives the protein CASSLALGDNYGYTF.

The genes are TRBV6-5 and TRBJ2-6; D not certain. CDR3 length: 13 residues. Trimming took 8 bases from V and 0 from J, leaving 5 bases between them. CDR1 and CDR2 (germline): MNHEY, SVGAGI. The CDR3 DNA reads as TGTGCCAGCGGATTCTCTGGGGCCAACGTCCTGACTTTC. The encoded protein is CASGFSGANVLTF.

CDR3 sequence: CASSYSGRNTEAFF. Here the CDR3 DNA reads TGCGCCAGCAGCTACTCCGGGAGGAACACTGAAGCTTTCTTT. The chain is built from TRBV5-1 and TRBJ1-1; unclear D gene. CDR1 is SGHRS and CDR2 is YFSETQ in the germline V gene. V was clipped by 3 bases and J by 1 base, with 10 bases between them. The CDR3 length is 14 residues. Using reference TRBV5-1 and TRBJ1-1 for the parts outside the CDR3, the full variable domain is KAGVTQTPRYLIKTRGQQVTLSCSPISGHRSVSWYQQTPGQGLQFLFEYFSETQRNKGNFPGRFSGRQFSNSRSEMNVSTLELGDSALYLCASSYSGRNTEAFFGQGTRLTVV.

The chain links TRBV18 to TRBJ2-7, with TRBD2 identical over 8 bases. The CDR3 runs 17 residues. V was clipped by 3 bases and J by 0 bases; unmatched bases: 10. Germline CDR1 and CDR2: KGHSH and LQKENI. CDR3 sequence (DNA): TGTGCCAGCTCACCTGGTATTAGCGGGGCCAGCTCCTACGAGCAGTACTTC. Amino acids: CASSPGISGASSYEQYF.

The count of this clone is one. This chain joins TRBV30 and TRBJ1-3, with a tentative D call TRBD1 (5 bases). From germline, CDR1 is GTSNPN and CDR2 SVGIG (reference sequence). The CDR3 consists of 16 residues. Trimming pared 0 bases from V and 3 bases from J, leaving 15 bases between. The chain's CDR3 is CAWSVLRSGFGNTIYF. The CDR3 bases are TGTGCCTGGAGTGTCTTAAGGTCAGGGTTTGGAAACACCATATATTTT.

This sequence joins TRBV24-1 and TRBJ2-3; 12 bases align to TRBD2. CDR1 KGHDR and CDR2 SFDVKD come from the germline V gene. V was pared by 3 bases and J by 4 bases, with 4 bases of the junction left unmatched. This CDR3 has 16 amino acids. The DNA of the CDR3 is TGTGCCACCAGTGATCGGACTAGCGGGGACCCAGATACGCAGTATTTT. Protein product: CATSDRTSGDPDTQYF.

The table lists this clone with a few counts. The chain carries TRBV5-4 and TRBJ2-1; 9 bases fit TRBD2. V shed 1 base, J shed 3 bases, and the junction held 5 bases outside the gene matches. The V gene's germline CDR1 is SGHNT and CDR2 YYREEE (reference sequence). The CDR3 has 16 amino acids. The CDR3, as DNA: TGTGCCAGCAGCTTGAATATGCGGGGGGGCTACAATGAGCAGTTCTTC. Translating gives CASSLNMRGGYNEQFF. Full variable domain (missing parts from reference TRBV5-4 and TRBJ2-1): ETGVTQSPTHLIKTRGQQVTLRCSSQSGHNTVSWYQQALGQGPQFIFQYYREEENGRGNFPPRFSGLQFPNYSSELNVNALELDDSALYLCASSLNMRGGYNEQFFGPGTRLTVL.

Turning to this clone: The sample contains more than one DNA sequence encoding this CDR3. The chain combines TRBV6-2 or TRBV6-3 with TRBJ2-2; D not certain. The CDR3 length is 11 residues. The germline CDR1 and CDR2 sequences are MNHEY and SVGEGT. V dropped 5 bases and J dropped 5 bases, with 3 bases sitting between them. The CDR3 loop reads CASSRTGELFF. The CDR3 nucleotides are TGTGCCAGCAGTCGGACCGGGGAGCTGTTTTTT.

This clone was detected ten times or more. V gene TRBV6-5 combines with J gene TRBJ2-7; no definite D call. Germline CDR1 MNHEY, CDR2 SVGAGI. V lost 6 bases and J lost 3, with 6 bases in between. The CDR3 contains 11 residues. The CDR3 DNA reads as TGTGCCAGCAGGACGGTCTACGAGCAGTACTTC. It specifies CASRTVYEQYF.

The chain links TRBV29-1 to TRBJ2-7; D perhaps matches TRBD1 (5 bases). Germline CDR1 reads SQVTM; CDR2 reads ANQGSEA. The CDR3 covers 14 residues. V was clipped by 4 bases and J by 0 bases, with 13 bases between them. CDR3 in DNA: TGCAGCGTTGTCCGGACATGGGACTCCTACGAGCAGTACTTC. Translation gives CSVVRTWDSYEQYF.

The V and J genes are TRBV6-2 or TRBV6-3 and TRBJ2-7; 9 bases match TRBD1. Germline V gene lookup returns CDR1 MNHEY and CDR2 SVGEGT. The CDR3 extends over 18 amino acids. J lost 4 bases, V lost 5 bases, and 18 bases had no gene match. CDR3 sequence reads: CASSGPRTGTGSEYEQYF. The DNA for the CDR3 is TGTGCCAGCAGTGGACCGCGGACCGGGACAGGGAGCGAATACGAGCAGTACTTC.

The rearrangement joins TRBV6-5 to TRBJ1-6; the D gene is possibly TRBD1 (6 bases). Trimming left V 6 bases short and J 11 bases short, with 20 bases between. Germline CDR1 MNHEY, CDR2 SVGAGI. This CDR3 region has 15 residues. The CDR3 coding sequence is TGTGCCAGCAGAGTACGGGACACCACGGGGACACCCCTCCACTTT. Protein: CASRVRDTTGTPLHF.

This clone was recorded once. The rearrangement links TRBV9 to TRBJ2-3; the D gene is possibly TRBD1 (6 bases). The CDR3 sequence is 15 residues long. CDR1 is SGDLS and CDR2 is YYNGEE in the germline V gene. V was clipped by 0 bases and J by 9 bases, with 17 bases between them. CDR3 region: CASSVDLQGPATQYF. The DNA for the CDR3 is TGTGCCAGCAGCGTAGATTTGCAGGGGCCGGCGACGCAGTATTTT.

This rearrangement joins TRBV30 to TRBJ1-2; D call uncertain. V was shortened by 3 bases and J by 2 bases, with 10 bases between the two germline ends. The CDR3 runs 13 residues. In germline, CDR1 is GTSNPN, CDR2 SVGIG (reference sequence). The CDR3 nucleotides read TGTGCCTGGAGGGCCTCAGGAAACTATGGCTACACCTTC. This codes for CAWRASGNYGYTF.

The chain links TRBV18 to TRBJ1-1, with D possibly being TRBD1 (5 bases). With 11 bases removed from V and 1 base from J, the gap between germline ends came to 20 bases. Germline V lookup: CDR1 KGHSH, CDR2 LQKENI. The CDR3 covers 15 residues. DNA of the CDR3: TGTGCCTCAACACCACGGGGGACGGAGAACACTGAAGCTTTCTTT. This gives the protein CASTPRGTENTEAFF.

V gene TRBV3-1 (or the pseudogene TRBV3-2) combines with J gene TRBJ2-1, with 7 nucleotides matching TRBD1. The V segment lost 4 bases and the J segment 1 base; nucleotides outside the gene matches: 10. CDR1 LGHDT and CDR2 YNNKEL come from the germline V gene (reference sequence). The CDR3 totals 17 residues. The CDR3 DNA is TGTGCCAGCAGCCGAGGACAGGAGGCCTTTTCCTACAATGAGCAGTTCTTC. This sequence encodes CASSRGQEAFSYNEQFF.

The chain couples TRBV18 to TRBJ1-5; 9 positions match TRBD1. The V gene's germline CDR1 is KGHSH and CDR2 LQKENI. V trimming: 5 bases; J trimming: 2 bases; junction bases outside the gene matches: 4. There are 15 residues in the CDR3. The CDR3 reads CASSTDRGGNQPQHF. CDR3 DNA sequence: TGTGCCAGCTCAACGGACAGGGGAGGCAATCAGCCCCAGCATTTT.

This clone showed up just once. The CDR3 loop is CASNRQGAVQYF. For the CDR3, the DNA is TGTGCCAGTAATCGACAGGGGGCAGTGCAGTATTTT. V and J are TRBV19 and TRBJ2-3; TRBD1 aligns across 10 bases. The CDR3 has 12 amino acids. Germline lookup yields CDR1 LNHDA and CDR2 SQIVND (reference sequence). J was trimmed by 11 bases and V by 7 bases; bases with no gene match: 6. Based on the CDR3 plus reference TRBV19 and TRBJ2-3, the full variable domain is DGGITQSPKYLFRKEGQNVTLSCEQNLNHDAMYWYRQDPGQGLRLIYYSQIVNDFQKGDIAEGYSVSREKKESFPLTVTSAQKNPTAFYLCASNRQGAVQYFGPGTRLTVL.

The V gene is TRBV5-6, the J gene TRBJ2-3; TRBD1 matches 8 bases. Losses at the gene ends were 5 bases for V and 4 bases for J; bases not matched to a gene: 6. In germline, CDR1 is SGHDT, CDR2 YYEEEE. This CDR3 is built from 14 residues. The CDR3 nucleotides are TGTGCCAGCAGTGCTGGACAGGGAGCAGATACGCAGTATTTT. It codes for CASSAGQGADTQYF. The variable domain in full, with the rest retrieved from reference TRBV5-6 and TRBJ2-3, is DAGVTQSPTHLIKTRGQQVTLRCSPKSGHDTVSWYQQALGQGPQFIFQYYEEEERQRGNFPDRFSGHQFPNYSSELNVNALLLGDSALYLCASSAGQGADTQYFGPGTRLTVL.

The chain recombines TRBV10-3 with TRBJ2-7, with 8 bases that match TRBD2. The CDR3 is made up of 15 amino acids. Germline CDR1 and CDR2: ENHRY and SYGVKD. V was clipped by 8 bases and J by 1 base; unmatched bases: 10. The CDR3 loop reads CAIRRGGGSSYEQYF. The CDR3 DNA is TGTGCCATCCGAAGGGGCGGGGGGTCTTCCTACGAGCAGTACTTC.

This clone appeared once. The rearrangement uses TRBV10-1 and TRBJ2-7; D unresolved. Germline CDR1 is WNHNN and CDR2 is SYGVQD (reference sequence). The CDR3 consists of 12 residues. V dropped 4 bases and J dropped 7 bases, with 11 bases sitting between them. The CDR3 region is CASSGVKGEQYF. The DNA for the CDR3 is TGCGCCAGCAGTGGGGTGAAGGGTGAGCAGTACTTC.

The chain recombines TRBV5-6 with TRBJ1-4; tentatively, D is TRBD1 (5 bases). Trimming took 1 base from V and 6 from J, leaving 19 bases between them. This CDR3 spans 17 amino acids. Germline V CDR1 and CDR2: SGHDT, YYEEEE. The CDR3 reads CASSLSILGREDEKLFF. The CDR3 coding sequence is TGTGCCAGCAGCTTGTCAATCTTGGGGCGCGAAGATGAAAAACTGTTTTTT.

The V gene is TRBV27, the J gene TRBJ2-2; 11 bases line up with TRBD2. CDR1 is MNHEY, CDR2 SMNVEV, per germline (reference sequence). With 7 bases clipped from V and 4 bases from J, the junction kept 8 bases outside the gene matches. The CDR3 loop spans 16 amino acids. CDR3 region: CASMIAGGLITGELFF. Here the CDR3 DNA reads TGTGCCAGCATGATAGCGGGGGGGCTTATCACCGGGGAGCTGTTTTTT.

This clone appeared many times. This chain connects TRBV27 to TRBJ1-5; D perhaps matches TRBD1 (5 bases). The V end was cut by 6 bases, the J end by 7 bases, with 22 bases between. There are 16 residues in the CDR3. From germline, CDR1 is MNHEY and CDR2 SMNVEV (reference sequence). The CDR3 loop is CASREGAGRYGQPQHF. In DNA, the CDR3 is TGTGCCAGCAGGGAAGGGGCAGGGAGGTATGGCCAGCCCCAGCATTTT.

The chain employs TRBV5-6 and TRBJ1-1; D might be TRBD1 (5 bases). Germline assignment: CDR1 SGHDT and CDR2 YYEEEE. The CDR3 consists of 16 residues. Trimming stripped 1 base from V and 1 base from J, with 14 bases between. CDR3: CASSLPPGRENTEAFF. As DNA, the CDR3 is TGTGCCAGCAGCTTGCCCCCAGGGAGGGAGAACACTGAAGCTTTCTTT.

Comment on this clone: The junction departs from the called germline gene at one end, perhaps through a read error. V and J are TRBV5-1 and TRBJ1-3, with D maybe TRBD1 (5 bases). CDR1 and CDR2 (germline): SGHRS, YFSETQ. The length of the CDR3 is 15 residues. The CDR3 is CASGLGTSSGNTIYF. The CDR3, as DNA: TGCGCCAGCGGCTTGGGGACTAGCTCTGGAAACACCATATATTTT.

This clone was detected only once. In DNA, the CDR3 is TGTGCCAGCTCACCGACGCGGGGGACAGGGGGCTACGAGCAGTACTTC. Amino acid sequence: CASSPTRGTGGYEQYF. V is TRBV18 and J is TRBJ2-7; 11 nucleotides align to TRBD1. Germline loops: CDR1 KGHSH, CDR2 LQKENI. The CDR3 is 16 residues long. V dropped 3 bases and J dropped 3; count of bases not matched to a gene: 7.

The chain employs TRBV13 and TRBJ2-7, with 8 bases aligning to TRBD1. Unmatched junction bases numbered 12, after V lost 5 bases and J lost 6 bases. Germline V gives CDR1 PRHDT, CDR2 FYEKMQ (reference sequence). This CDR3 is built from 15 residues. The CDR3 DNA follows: TGTGCCAGCAGCCACATAGACAGGGGCACCCTCGAGCAGTACTTC. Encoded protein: CASSHIDRGTLEQYF.

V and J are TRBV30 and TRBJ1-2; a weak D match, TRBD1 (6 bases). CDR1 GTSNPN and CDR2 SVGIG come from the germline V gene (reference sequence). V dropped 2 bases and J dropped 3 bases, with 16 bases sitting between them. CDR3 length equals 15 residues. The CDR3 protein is CAWSRGEGVDYGYTF. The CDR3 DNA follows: TGTGCCTGGAGTCGGGGAGAGGGGGTGGACTATGGCTACACCTTC.